The rows below give T cell receptor beta chains drawn from one sample of a study of T cells in Graves' hyperthyroidism and ophthalmopathy. TCRdb independently ran MiXCR on the multiplex PCR reads; one entry per CDR3 protein. Of 330,000 or so distinct CDR3 sequences in the sample, roughly 20% were seen once. Sequencing used blood. Every receptor here comes from a middle-aged woman with Graves' ophthalmopathy. Both conserved end residues are part of each CDR3. Each record gives: D gene, J gene, clone size, V gene, CDR3 DNA, CDR3 protein. A D gene is named only where the DNA matches it firmly. The size of a clone is reported for some rows only, either as once, few or many, or as a class for expanded clones.

d_gene: NA
j_gene: TRBJ2-5
abundance: NA
v_gene: TRBV29-1
CDR3nt: TGCAGCGTTCTCGGACATCTTCAAGAGACCCAGTACTTC
CDR3aa: CSVLGHLQETQYF

d_gene: NA
j_gene: TRBJ1-2
abundance: many
v_gene: TRBV12-3/TRBV12-4
CDR3nt: TGTGCCAGCGGGTTCCAGAGAGCGCTGGTTAGGGATGGCTACACCTTC
CDR3aa: CASGFQRALVRDGYTF

d_gene: NA
j_gene: TRBJ2-1
abundance: NA
v_gene: TRBV4-3
CDR3nt: TGCGCCAGCAGCCAAGATATTGGAGCGGTCAATGAGCAGTTCTTC
CDR3aa: CASSQDIGAVNEQFF

d_gene: TRBD1
j_gene: TRBJ1-1
abundance: many
v_gene: TRBV9
CDR3nt: TGTGCCAGCAGCGCCCGGACAGGGGGGTCCACTGAAGCTTTCTTT
CDR3aa: CASSARTGGSTEAFF

d_gene: NA
j_gene: TRBJ1-3
abundance: few
v_gene: TRBV4-1
CDR3nt: TGCGCCAGCAGCCAAGACCAGGGAAAACAGGCCTGGATATATTTT
CDR3aa: CASSQDQGKQAWIYF

d_gene: NA
j_gene: TRBJ2-5
abundance: many
v_gene: TRBV5-1
CDR3nt: TGCGCCAGCAGCTTGTCCGGGGGCGAAGGGACCCAGTACTTC
CDR3aa: CASSLSGGEGTQYF

d_gene: NA
j_gene: TRBJ1-1
abundance: few
v_gene: TRBV12-3/TRBV12-4
CDR3nt: TGTGCCAGCAGCCCACCCCCGGGGGCTTTCTTT
CDR3aa: CASSPPPGAFF

d_gene: NA
j_gene: TRBJ1-1
abundance: many
v_gene: TRBV28
CDR3nt: TGTGCCAGCAGTACAGACAGCGGATACACTGAAGCTTTCTTT
CDR3aa: CASSTDSGYTEAFF

d_gene: TRBD1
j_gene: TRBJ2-7
abundance: few
v_gene: TRBV9
CDR3nt: TGTGCCAGCAGCGCGAACAGGGGCGAGCAGTACTTC
CDR3aa: CASSANRGEQYF

d_gene: NA
j_gene: TRBJ1-5
abundance: many
v_gene: TRBV4-1
CDR3nt: TGCGCCAGCAGCCAAGACCAGGATAGCAATCAGCCCCAGCATTTT
CDR3aa: CASSQDQDSNQPQHF

d_gene: TRBD1
j_gene: TRBJ1-2
abundance: many
v_gene: TRBV5-1
CDR3nt: TGCGCCAGCAGCGCGGGACAGGGGAGGACCTTC
CDR3aa: CASSAGQGRTF

d_gene: NA
j_gene: TRBJ2-5
abundance: many
v_gene: TRBV5-6
CDR3nt: TGTGCCAGCAGCTTGGGGGCAGCGGGTTTCCAAGAGACCCAGTACTTC
CDR3aa: CASSLGAAGFQETQYF

d_gene: TRBD1
j_gene: TRBJ1-5
abundance: many
v_gene: TRBV5-1
CDR3nt: TGCGCCAGCAGCCCGGGACAGGGGGCTTTGAATCAGCCCCAGCATTTT
CDR3aa: CASSPGQGALNQPQHF

d_gene: NA
j_gene: TRBJ2-2
abundance: many
v_gene: TRBV12-3/TRBV12-4
CDR3nt: TGTGCCAGCAGTTTGATGGCGGGATACACCGGGGAGCTGTTTTTT
CDR3aa: CASSLMAGYTGELFF

d_gene: NA
j_gene: TRBJ1-5
abundance: NA
v_gene: TRBV6-7
CDR3nt: TGTGCCAGCAGTAAGGCCAAGAATAGCAATCAGCCCCAGCATTTT
CDR3aa: CASSKAKNSNQPQHF

d_gene: NA
j_gene: TRBJ1-5
abundance: many
v_gene: TRBV28
CDR3nt: TGTGCCAGCAGGGGTGACAATCAGCCCCAGCATTTT
CDR3aa: CASRGDNQPQHF

d_gene: NA
j_gene: TRBJ1-5
abundance: many
v_gene: TRBV10-3
CDR3nt: TGTGCCATCAGTTCCCTAGCCGGCCAGCCCCAGCATTTT
CDR3aa: CAISSLAGQPQHF

d_gene: NA
j_gene: TRBJ1-5
abundance: many
v_gene: TRBV20-1
CDR3nt: TGCAGTGCTAGAGGAGACATGAGCAATCAGCCCCAGCATTTT
CDR3aa: CSARGDMSNQPQHF

d_gene: TRBD1
j_gene: TRBJ2-7
abundance: many
v_gene: TRBV28
CDR3nt: TGTGCCAGCAGTTTAACAGGGGGAACCTTCTCCTACGAGCAGTACTTC
CDR3aa: CASSLTGGTFSYEQYF

d_gene: TRBD1
j_gene: TRBJ2-7
abundance: many
v_gene: TRBV27
CDR3nt: TGTGCCAGCAGTTTGACAGGGGCGCCGGACTACGAGCAGTACTTC
CDR3aa: CASSLTGAPDYEQYF

d_gene: NA
j_gene: TRBJ1-1
abundance: many
v_gene: TRBV7-2
CDR3nt: TGTGCCAGCAGCTTATTTCGGTTCGACTGGACTGAAGCTTTCTTT
CDR3aa: CASSLFRFDWTEAFF

d_gene: TRBD1
j_gene: TRBJ1-1
abundance: many
v_gene: TRBV29-1
CDR3nt: TGCAGCGCAGATCCGACAGGGACGGGCACTGAAGCTTTCTTT
CDR3aa: CSADPTGTGTEAFF

d_gene: NA
j_gene: TRBJ1-2
abundance: many
v_gene: TRBV6-1
CDR3nt: TGTGCCAGCATCGGCCAGGGAGGAGGCTACACCTTC
CDR3aa: CASIGQGGGYTF

d_gene: TRBD2
j_gene: TRBJ2-2
abundance: many
v_gene: TRBV6-1
CDR3nt: TGTGCCAGCAGTGAGCCCCCAGCGGGGGCGAGGACCGGGGAGCTGTTTTTT
CDR3aa: CASSEPPAGARTGELFF

d_gene: TRBD1
j_gene: TRBJ1-2
abundance: NA
v_gene: TRBV28
CDR3nt: TGTGCCAGTGACAGCGGGACAGGGGACTATGGCTACACCTTC
CDR3aa: CASDSGTGDYGYTF

d_gene: TRBD1
j_gene: TRBJ2-7
abundance: few
v_gene: TRBV3-1
CDR3nt: TGTGCCAGCAGCCGTAACGCCGGGACAGGGACCGACGAGCAGTACTTC
CDR3aa: CASSRNAGTGTDEQYF

d_gene: TRBD2
j_gene: TRBJ2-7
abundance: many
v_gene: TRBV4-3
CDR3nt: TGCGCCAGCAGCCAATTAGCGGGAGCCCACGAGCAGTACTTC
CDR3aa: CASSQLAGAHEQYF

d_gene: NA
j_gene: TRBJ1-1
abundance: many
v_gene: TRBV12-3/TRBV12-4
CDR3nt: TGTGCCAGCAGTTTAAGGGCGCGGTCGAACACTGAAGCTTTCTTT
CDR3aa: CASSLRARSNTEAFF

d_gene: NA
j_gene: TRBJ1-5
abundance: many
v_gene: TRBV6-1
CDR3nt: TGTGCCAGCAGTGAAAGCAGGGGAGGCAATCAGCCCCAGCATTTT
CDR3aa: CASSESRGGNQPQHF

d_gene: NA
j_gene: TRBJ2-3
abundance: many
v_gene: TRBV7-8
CDR3nt: TGTGCCAGCAGAGCAACAGTAGCATACACAGATACGCAGTATTTT
CDR3aa: CASRATVAYTDTQYF

d_gene: NA
j_gene: TRBJ2-7
abundance: many
v_gene: TRBV4-3
CDR3nt: TGCGCCAGCAGCCAAGGTCAGGGAAGAGAATATGAGCAGTACTTC
CDR3aa: CASSQGQGREYEQYF

d_gene: NA
j_gene: TRBJ1-1
abundance: many
v_gene: TRBV29-1
CDR3nt: TGCAGCGTTGGTGCGAACACTGAAGCTTTCTTT
CDR3aa: CSVGANTEAFF

d_gene: TRBD1
j_gene: TRBJ1-3
abundance: many
v_gene: TRBV25-1
CDR3nt: TGTGCCAGGGACAGGGAGTTCTCTGGAAACACCATATATTTT
CDR3aa: CARDREFSGNTIYF

d_gene: NA
j_gene: TRBJ1-5
abundance: many
v_gene: TRBV12-3/TRBV12-4
CDR3nt: TGTGCCAGCAGTTTGACAGGACGCAATCAGCCCCAGCATTTT
CDR3aa: CASSLTGRNQPQHF

d_gene: NA
j_gene: TRBJ2-7
abundance: once
v_gene: TRBV6-5
CDR3nt: TGTGCCAGCAGTTACTCTCAAGGCCACGAGCAGTACTTC
CDR3aa: CASSYSQGHEQYF

d_gene: TRBD1
j_gene: TRBJ1-2
abundance: many
v_gene: TRBV2
CDR3nt: TGTGCCAGCGGGGACAGGGAAGGTTTTGGCTACACCTTC
CDR3aa: CASGDREGFGYTF